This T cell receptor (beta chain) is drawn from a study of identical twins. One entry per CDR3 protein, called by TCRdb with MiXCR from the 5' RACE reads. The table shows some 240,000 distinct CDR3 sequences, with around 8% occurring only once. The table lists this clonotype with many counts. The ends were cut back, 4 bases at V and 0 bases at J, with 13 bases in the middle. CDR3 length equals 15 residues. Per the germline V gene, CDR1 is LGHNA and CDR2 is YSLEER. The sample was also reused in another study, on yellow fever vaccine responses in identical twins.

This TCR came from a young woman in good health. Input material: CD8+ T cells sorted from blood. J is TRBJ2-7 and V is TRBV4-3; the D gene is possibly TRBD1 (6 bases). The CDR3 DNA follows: TGCGCCAGCAGCCCCGCAGGGGAAAGCTCCTACGAGCAGTACTTC. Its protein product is CASSPAGESSYEQYF.